This TCR beta chain originates from a study of blood T cell repertoires in COVID-19. With 4 bases removed from V and 3 bases from J, the gap between germline ends came to 14 bases. The CDR3 runs to 15 residues. Germline V CDR1 and CDR2: SGDLS, YYNGEE. TCRdb's copy holds only in-frame clones and misses some; the assay was immunoSEQ multiplex PCR. Of roughly 300,000 clones detected, approximately 87% appear once; the ten largest clones hold roughly 7.1%. This chain connects TRBV9 to TRBJ1-5; D gene unclear. Sequenced material: peripheral blood. The TCR originated in a woman between 50 and 59 years old who had recovered from COVID-19. Written as DNA, the CDR3 is TGTGCCAGCAGCTCGGGAGGGAGCGTCAATCAGCCCCAGCATTTT. Translating gives CASSSGGSVNQPQHF.